This T cell receptor (beta chain) was captured in a study of shared clonotypes between healthy human individuals. General study points: The four-donor shared clonotypes exceeded non-shared clonotypes in generation probability, with non-shared ones scoring lower.

A note on this clone: The antigen is undetermined.

CD8 cells classed as naive were CD45RO-negative and positively selected for CCR7, excluding terminally differentiated effector memory CD45RA+ cells. Libraries were prepared by immunoSEQ multiplex PCR; TCRdb keeps only in-frame clonotypes and omits some of them. The sample includes about 2 million clones, about 95% seen only once; the top ten take more than 0.9%. The germline CDR1 and CDR2 sequences are PRHDT and FYEKMQ (reference sequence). The CDR3 consists of 16 residues. V shed 0 bases, J shed 4 bases, and the junction held 4 bases outside the gene matches. The TCR sequence derives from a man younger than 30 in good health. The rearrangement joins TRBV13 to TRBJ1-3, with TRBD1 matching over 9 bases. Source material: naive CD8+ T cells sorted from blood. CDR3 DNA sequence: TGTGCCAGCAGCTTAGGCGGGACAGGGTCCGGAAACACCATATATTTT. Protein sequence: CASSLGGTGSGNTIYF.